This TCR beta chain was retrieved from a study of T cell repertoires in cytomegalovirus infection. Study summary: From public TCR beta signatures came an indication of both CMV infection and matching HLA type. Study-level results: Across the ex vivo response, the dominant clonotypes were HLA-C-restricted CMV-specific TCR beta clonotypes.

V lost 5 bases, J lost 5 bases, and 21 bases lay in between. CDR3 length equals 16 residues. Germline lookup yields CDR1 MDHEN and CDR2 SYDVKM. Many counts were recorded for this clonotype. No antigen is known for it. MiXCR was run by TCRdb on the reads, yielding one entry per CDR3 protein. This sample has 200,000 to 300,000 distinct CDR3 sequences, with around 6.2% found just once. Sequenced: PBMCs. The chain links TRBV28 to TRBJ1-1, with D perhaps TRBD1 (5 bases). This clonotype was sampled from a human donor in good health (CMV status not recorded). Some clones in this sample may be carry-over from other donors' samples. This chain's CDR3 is CASSQGTRAIGTEAFF. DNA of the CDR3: TGTGCCAGCAGTCAAGGGACCAGGGCGATCGGGACTGAAGCTTTCTTT.